Sequencing of this T cell receptor (beta chain) was carried out in a study of blood T cell repertoires in COVID-19. The overall study: The origin of the acute and convalescent COVID-19 samples was the United States, Italy and Spain. Sample material is recorded as cDNA or gDNA derived from T cells, B-cell-depleted T cells, or PBMCs.

Trimming stripped 0 bases from V and 2 bases from J, with 22 bases between. The germline V gene encodes CDR1 LGHDT and CDR2 YNNKEL (reference sequence). This CDR3 has 19 residues. Authors' processing steps: Reference gene primer amplification gave nucleated cell count estimates. Clones were sequenced by immunoSEQ multiplex PCR, and TCRdb holds only the in-frame ones, with some missing. V and J calls and clone size follow that table, whereas D and trimming were derived from the DNA. The table includes about 110,000 clones, over 60% detected once. The TCR was taken from a human donor in a cohort sampled during active or convalescent COVID-19. The chain uses TRBV3-1 (or the pseudogene TRBV3-2) and TRBJ1-1, with D possibly matching TRBD1 (6 bases). Sequenced material: peripheral blood. The CDR3 is CASSQDMGRGGGPNTEAFF. Here the CDR3 DNA reads TGTGCCAGCAGCCAAGATATGGGCCGCGGGGGGGGCCCCAACACTGAAGCTTTCTTT.